These T cell receptor beta chains were read from a single sample in a study of cytomegalovirus exposure and HLA in healthy donors. Clones were read by immunoSEQ multiplex PCR, and TCRdb kept only the in-frame ones, dropping some. The sample shows about 140,000 clones, 88% of them seen only once. The source material was PBMCs. The origin of the receptors is a woman aged 40 to 55 in good health and CMV-seronegative. CDR3s include the opening cysteine and the closing phenylalanine or tryptophan. D genes are given only for firm matches. The size entry is marked missing in some rows and otherwise reads once, few, many or a size class.

>13|TRBV29-1|once|TRBJ2-1|.
CSVAGNPYNEQFF
TGCAGCGTTGCAGGGAACCCCTACAATGAGCAGTTCTTC
>13|TRBV28|few|TRBJ2-7|TRBD2
CASSLADRYEQYF
TGTGCCAGCAGTCTAGCGGATCGATACGAGCAGTACTTC
>12|TRBV7-2|.|TRBJ1-1|.
CASSLEAIGAFF
TGTGCCAGCAGCTTAGAAGCGATTGGAGCTTTCTTT
>12|TRBV6-5|.|TRBJ1-5|.
CASATGRQPQHF
TGTGCCAGCGCGACAGGTCGTCAGCCCCAGCATTTT
>17|TRBV5-1|.|TRBJ1-3|TRBD1
CASSLLPGTGTGNTIYF
TGCGCCAGCAGCTTACTCCCCGGGACAGGGACTGGAAACACCATATATTTT
>14|TRBV2|.|TRBJ2-7|TRBD1
CASSEQGAVYEQYF
TGTGCCAGCAGTGAGCAGGGGGCTGTCTACGAGCAGTACTTC
>16|TRBV5-4|.|TRBJ2-3|TRBD2
CASSLGTSGSLDTQYF
TGTGCCAGCAGCTTGGGGACTAGCGGGAGTTTGGATACGCAGTATTTT
>16|TRBV28|.|TRBJ1-2|TRBD1
CASNRHAGPGGYGYTF
TGTGCCAGCAACCGCCACGCGGGTCCAGGGGGTTATGGCTACACCTTC
>16|TRBV23-1|.|TRBJ2-1|TRBD1
CASSQRRQGSDNEQFF
TGCGCCAGCAGTCAGCGTCGACAGGGATCGGACAATGAGCAGTTCTTC
>16|TRBV5-1|.|TRBJ1-1|TRBD1
CASSLVPGQGDTEAFF
TGCGCCAGCAGCTTGGTCCCGGGACAGGGAGACACTGAAGCTTTCTTT
>12|TRBV14|.|TRBJ2-3|.
CASSLRGDTQYF
TGTGCCAGCAGCCTCAGGGGAGATACGCAGTATTTT
>14|TRBV6-1|.|TRBJ2-3|.
CATAWGDHTDTQYF
TGTGCCACCGCGTGGGGGGACCACACAGATACGCAGTATTTT
>14|TRBV6-1|.|TRBJ2-3|.
CASSGAHRTDTQYF
TGTGCCAGCAGTGGGGCACATCGCACAGATACGCAGTATTTT
>16|TRBV6-5|.|TRBJ2-7|.
CASSYHSESYIYEQYF
TGTGCCAGCAGTTACCACAGTGAATCTTACATCTACGAGCAGTACTTC
>12|TRBV7-8|.|TRBJ1-5|.
CASGFGVQPQHF
TGTGCCAGCGGCTTCGGAGTTCAGCCCCAGCATTTT
>13|TRBV6-1|.|TRBJ1-2|.
CASSEGSARGYTF
TGTGCCAGCAGTGAAGGTTCCGCCCGGGGCTACACCTTC
>14|TRBV7-8|.|TRBJ2-7|.
CASSLESGTYEQYF
TGTGCCAGCAGCTTAGAGTCGGGGACCTACGAGCAGTACTTC
>14|TRBV11-3|.|TRBJ2-5|.
CASSRWQGGETQYF
TGTGCCAGCAGCCGGTGGCAGGGCGGAGAGACCCAGTACTTC
>14|TRBV7-9|.|TRBJ2-4|.
CASSLREDIDIQYF
TGTGCCAGCAGCTTAAGAGAGGACATCGACATTCAGTACTTC
>15|TRBV4-1|.|TRBJ2-3|TRBD2
CASSQVTSGSDTQYF
TGCGCCAGCAGCCAAGTGACTAGCGGGAGTGATACGCAGTATTTT
>15|TRBV6-5|.|TRBJ2-3|TRBD1
CASSLQGAGTDTQYF
TGTGCCAGCAGCCTACAGGGGGCTGGGACAGATACGCAGTATTTT
>13|TRBV5-1|.|TRBJ2-2|TRBD1
CASSFQGVEELFF
TGCGCCAGCAGCTTCCAGGGGGTTGAGGAGCTGTTTTTT
>14|TRBV6-6|.|TRBJ2-5|.
CASSYGLPSETQYF
TGTGCCAGCAGTTACGGGCTCCCAAGCGAGACCCAGTACTTC
>17|TRBV2|.|TRBJ1-6|.
CASSATGSPSYNSPLHF
TGTGCCAGCAGTGCCACAGGGTCCCCCTCCTATAATTCACCCCTCCACTTT
>13|TRBV5-6|.|TRBJ1-2|.
CASSLAQNYGYTF
TGTGCCAGCAGCTTGGCCCAGAACTATGGCTACACCTTC
>15|TRBV5-1|.|TRBJ2-1|.
CASSLGSSSYNEQFF
TGCGCCAGCAGCTTGGGTTCGAGCTCCTACAATGAGCAGTTCTTC
>16|TRBV7-9|.|TRBJ2-7|TRBD2
CASSPDKASGSYEQYF
TGTGCCAGCAGCCCAGACAAGGCTAGCGGGTCCTACGAGCAGTACTTC
>14|TRBV2|.|TRBJ1-1|TRBD1
CASTQEGRGTEAFF
TGTGCCAGCACCCAAGAGGGCAGGGGGACTGAAGCTTTCTTT
>10|TRBV30|.|TRBJ2-1|.
CAWSPDEQFF
TGTGCCTGGAGTCCCGATGAGCAGTTCTTC
>14|TRBV5-6|.|TRBJ2-5|.
CASSRTGRGETQYF
TGTGCCAGCAGCCGGACAGGGAGGGGAGAGACCCAGTACTTC
>15|TRBV6-4|.|TRBJ2-2|.
CASTPCLDQGGELFF
TGTGCCAGCACACCCTGTCTAGATCAAGGCGGGGAGCTGTTTTTT
>16|TRBV18|.|TRBJ1-2|TRBD1
CASSRGQDVANYGYTF
TGTGCCAGCTCACGGGGACAGGACGTAGCTAACTATGGCTACACCTTC
>15|TRBV9|.|TRBJ2-7|TRBD2
CASSVTSDQGGEQYF
TGTGCCAGCAGCGTTACTAGCGATCAGGGTGGGGAGCAGTACTTC
>12|TRBV5-8|.|TRBJ1-5|.
CASSLHIQPQHF
TGTGCCAGCAGCTTACATATACAGCCCCAGCATTTT
>20|TRBV10-1|.|TRBJ2-2|TRBD2
CASSEKGLAGEEGNTGELFF
TGCGCCAGCAGTGAGAAGGGACTAGCGGGAGAGGAGGGAAACACCGGGGAGCTGTTTTTT
>13|TRBV7-6|.|TRBJ1-3|.
CASSRGSGNTIYF
TGTGCCAGCAGCAGGGGCTCTGGAAACACCATATATTTT
>14|TRBV5-4|once|TRBJ2-6|.
CASSPRVGANVLTF
TGTGCCAGCAGTCCGCGGGTTGGGGCCAACGTCCTGACTTTC
>12|TRBV4-1|.|TRBJ1-6|.
CASSPLNSPLHF
TGCGCCAGCAGCCCATTGAATTCACCCCTCCACTTT
>15|TRBV30|.|TRBJ2-2|.
CASYMSGGRAGELFF
TGTGCCTCCTATATGAGCGGAGGTAGGGCCGGGGAGCTGTTTTTT
>15|TRBV5-6|.|TRBJ2-5|TRBD1
CASSILQGKQETQYF
TGTGCCAGCAGCATACTACAGGGGAAGCAAGAGACCCAGTACTTC
>18|TRBV7-6|.|TRBJ2-2|TRBD2
CASSLDEHEGLYTGELFF
TGTGCCAGCAGCTTAGACGAGCACGAGGGACTATACACCGGGGAGCTGTTTTTT
>16|TRBV4-3|.|TRBJ2-7|TRBD1
CASSQVWGQGDYEQYF
TGCGCCAGCAGCCAAGTTTGGGGACAGGGCGACTACGAGCAGTACTTC
>15|TRBV28|.|TRBJ1-1|TRBD1
CASSLTWDSYTEAFF
TGTGCCAGCAGTTTGACGTGGGACAGCTACACTGAAGCTTTCTTT
>15|TRBV7-8|.|TRBJ1-2|.
CASSGVSQLSYGYTF
TGTGCCAGCAGCGGAGTCAGCCAGCTCTCCTATGGCTACACCTTC
>18|TRBV11-2|.|TRBJ2-3|TRBD2
CASSLVSLASGSGDTQYF
TGTGCCAGCAGCTTAGTCTCATTGGCTAGCGGGAGTGGAGATACGCAGTATTTT
>14|TRBV2|.|TRBJ2-7|TRBD1
CASSETGGVWVQYF
TGTGCCAGCAGTGAGACAGGGGGCGTCTGGGTGCAGTACTTC
>14|TRBV6-5|.|TRBJ2-1|TRBD2
CASTRLAANNEQFF
TGTGCCAGCACCAGACTAGCGGCAAACAATGAGCAGTTCTTC
>16|TRBV18|.|TRBJ1-1|.
CASSPPGAPGNTEAFF
TGTGCCAGCTCACCACCGGGGGCCCCTGGCAACACTGAAGCTTTCTTT
>14|TRBV2|once|TRBJ2-5|TRBD1
CAGIRTGEVETQYF
TGTGCCGGAATAAGGACAGGGGAGGTAGAGACCCAGTACTTC
>15|TRBV6-6|.|TRBJ2-7|TRBD2
CASNNPTSGSYEQYF
TGTGCCAGCAACAATCCTACTAGCGGGTCCTACGAGCAGTACTTC
>13|TRBV2|.|TRBJ1-5|.
CASSEARSQPQHF
TGTGCCAGCAGTGAAGCGAGGAGTCAGCCCCAGCATTTT
>14|TRBV4-1|.|TRBJ1-1|TRBD1
CASSQAGGLTEAFF
TGCGCCAGCAGCCAGGCAGGGGGGTTGACTGAAGCTTTCTTT
>13|TRBV6-6|many|TRBJ1-2|TRBD1
CASSYGTGAGYTF
TGTGCCAGCAGTTACGGGACAGGGGCTGGCTACACCTTC
>12|TRBV6-4|.|TRBJ1-2|TRBD1
CASSSDRTGYTF
TGTGCCAGCAGTTCGGACAGGACGGGCTACACCTTC